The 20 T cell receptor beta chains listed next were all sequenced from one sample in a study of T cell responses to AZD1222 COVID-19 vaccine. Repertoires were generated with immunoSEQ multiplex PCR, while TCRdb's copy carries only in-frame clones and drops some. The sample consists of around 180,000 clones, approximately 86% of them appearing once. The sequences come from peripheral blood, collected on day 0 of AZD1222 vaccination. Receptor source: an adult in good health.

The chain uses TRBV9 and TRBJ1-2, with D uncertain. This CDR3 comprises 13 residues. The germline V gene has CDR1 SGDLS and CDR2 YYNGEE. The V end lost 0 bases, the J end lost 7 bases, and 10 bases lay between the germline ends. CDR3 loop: CASSVASMGGYTF. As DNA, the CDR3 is TGTGCCAGCAGCGTAGCGTCAATGGGTGGCTACACCTTC.

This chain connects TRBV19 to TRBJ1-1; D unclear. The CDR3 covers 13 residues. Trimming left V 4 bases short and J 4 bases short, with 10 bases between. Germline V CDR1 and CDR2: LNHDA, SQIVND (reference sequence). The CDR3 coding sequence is TGTGCCAGTAGTAGAAACGTAATCACTGAAGCTTTCTTT. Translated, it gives CASSRNVITEAFF.

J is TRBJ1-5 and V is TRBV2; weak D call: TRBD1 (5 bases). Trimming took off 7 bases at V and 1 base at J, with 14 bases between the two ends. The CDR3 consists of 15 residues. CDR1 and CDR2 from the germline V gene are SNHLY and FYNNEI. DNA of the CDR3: TGTGCCAGCAAAGGTCGAGGGGTGAGCAATCAGCCCCAGCATTTT. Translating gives CASKGRGVSNQPQHF.

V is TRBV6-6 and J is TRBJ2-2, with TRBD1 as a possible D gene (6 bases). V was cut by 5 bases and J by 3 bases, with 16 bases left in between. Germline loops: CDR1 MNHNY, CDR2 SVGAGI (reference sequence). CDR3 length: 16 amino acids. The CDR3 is CASSQLRGRDTGELFF. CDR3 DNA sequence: TGTGCCAGCAGTCAACTCAGGGGCAGGGACACCGGGGAGCTGTTTTTT.

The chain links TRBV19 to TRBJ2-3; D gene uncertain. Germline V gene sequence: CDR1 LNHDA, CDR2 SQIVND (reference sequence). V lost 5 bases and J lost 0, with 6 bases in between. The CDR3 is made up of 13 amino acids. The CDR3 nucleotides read TGTGCCAGTAGTCTGGACAGCACAGATACGCAGTATTTT. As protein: CASSLDSTDTQYF.

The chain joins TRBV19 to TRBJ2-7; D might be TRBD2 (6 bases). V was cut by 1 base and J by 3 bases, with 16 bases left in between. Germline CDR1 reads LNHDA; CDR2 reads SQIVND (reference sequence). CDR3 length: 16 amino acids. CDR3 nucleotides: TGTGCCAGTAGTATAGGGACGGGAGCCTTGAACTACGAGCAGTACTTC. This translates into CASSIGTGALNYEQYF.

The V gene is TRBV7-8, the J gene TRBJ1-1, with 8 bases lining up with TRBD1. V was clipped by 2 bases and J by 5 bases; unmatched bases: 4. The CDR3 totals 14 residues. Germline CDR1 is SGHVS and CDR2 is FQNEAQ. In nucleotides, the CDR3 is TGTGCCAGCAGCTTACCAGGGGGCCGGACTGAAGCTTTCTTT. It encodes CASSLPGGRTEAFF.

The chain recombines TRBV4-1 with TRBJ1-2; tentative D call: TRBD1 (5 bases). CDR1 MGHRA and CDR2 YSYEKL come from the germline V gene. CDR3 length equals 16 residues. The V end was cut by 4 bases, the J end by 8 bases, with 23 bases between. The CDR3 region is CASSPLGDLGKDGYTF. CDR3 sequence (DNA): TGCGCCAGCAGCCCCCTGGGGGACCTCGGAAAGGACGGCTACACCTTC.

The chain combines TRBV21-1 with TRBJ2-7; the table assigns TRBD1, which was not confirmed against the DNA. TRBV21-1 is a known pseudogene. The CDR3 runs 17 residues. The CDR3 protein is CASSKCFRDRGLDEQYF. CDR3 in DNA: TGTGCCAGCAGCAAATGTTTCCGGGACAGGGGGCTTGACGAGCAGTACTTC.

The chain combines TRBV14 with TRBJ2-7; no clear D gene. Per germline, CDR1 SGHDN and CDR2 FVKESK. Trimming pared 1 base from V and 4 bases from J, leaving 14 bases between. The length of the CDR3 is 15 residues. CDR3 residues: CASSQANLWSYEQYF. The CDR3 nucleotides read TGTGCCAGCAGCCAAGCCAACCTTTGGAGTTACGAGCAGTACTTC.

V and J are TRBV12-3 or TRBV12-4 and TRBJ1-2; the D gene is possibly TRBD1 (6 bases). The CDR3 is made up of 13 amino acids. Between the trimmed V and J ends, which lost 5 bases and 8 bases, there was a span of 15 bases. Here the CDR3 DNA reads TGTGCCAGCAGTCAACTACAGGGCCGGGGCTACACCTTC. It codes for CASSQLQGRGYTF.

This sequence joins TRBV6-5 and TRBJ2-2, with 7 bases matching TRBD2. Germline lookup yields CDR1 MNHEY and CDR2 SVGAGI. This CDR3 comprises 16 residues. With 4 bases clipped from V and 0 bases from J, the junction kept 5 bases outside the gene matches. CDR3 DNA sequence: TGTGCCAGCAGTTCCGAGCGGGGTACGAACACCGGGGAGCTGTTTTTT. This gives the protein CASSSERGTNTGELFF.

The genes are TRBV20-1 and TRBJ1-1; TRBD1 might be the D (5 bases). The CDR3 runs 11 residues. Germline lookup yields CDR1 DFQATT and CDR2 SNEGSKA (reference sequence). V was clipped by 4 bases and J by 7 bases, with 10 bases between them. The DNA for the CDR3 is TGCAGTGCTACAGGGCCCAGTGAAGCTTTCTTT. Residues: CSATGPSEAFF.

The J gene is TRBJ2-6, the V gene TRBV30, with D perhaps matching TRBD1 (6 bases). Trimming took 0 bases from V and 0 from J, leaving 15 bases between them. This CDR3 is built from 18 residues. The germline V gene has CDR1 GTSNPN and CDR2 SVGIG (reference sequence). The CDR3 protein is CAWSVAGAEGSGANVLTF. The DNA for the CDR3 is TGTGCCTGGAGTGTTGCAGGGGCGGAAGGCTCTGGGGCCAACGTCCTGACTTTC.

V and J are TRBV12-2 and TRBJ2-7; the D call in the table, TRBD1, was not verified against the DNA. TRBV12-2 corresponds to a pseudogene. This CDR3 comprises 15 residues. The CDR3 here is CASRLARQGAYEQYF. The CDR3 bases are TGTGCAAGTCGCTTAGCTAGACAGGGGGCCTACGAGCAGTACTTC.

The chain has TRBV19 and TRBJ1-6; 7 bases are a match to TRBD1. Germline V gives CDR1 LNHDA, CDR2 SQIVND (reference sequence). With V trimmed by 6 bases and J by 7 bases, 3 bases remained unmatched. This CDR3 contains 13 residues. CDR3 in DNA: TGTGCCAGTAGCCGGGACAGAAATTCACCCCTCCACTTT. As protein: CASSRDRNSPLHF.

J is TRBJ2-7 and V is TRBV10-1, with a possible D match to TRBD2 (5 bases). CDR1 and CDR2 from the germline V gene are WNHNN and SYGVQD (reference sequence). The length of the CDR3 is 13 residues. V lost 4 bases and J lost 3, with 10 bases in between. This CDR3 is CASSAGVNYEQYF. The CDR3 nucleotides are TGCGCCAGCAGTGCCGGGGTCAACTACGAGCAGTACTTC.

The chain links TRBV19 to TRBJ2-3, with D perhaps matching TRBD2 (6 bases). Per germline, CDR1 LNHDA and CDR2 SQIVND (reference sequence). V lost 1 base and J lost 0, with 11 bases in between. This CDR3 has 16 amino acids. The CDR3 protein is CASSIAAGSSTDTQYF. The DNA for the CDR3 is TGTGCCAGTAGTATAGCCGCGGGGTCTAGCACAGATACGCAGTATTTT.

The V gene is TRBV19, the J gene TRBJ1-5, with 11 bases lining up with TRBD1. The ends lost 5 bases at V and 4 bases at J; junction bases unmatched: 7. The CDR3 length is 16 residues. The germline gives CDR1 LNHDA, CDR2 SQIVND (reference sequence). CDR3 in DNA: TGTGCCAGTAGTTTTGGACAGGGGGCGCGGAATCAGCCCCAGCATTTT. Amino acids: CASSFGQGARNQPQHF.

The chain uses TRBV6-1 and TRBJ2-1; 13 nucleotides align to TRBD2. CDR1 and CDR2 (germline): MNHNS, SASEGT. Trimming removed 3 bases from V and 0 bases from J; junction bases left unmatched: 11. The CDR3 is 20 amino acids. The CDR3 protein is CASSEGLGLAGRSSYNEQFF. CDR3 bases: TGTGCCAGCAGTGAGGGGCTGGGACTAGCGGGGAGAAGCTCCTACAATGAGCAGTTCTTC.